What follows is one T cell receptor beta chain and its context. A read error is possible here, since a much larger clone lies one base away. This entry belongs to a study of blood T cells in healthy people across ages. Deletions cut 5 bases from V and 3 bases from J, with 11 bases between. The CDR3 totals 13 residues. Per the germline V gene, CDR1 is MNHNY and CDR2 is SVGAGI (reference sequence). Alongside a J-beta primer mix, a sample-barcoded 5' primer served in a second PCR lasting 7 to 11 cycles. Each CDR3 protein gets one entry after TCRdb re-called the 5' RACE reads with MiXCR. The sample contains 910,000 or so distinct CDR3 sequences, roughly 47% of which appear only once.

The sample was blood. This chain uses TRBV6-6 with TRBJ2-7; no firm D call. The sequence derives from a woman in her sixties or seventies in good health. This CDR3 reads CASSDERLYEQYF. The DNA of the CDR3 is TGTGCCAGCAGTGATGAACGGCTCTACGAGCAGTACTTC.